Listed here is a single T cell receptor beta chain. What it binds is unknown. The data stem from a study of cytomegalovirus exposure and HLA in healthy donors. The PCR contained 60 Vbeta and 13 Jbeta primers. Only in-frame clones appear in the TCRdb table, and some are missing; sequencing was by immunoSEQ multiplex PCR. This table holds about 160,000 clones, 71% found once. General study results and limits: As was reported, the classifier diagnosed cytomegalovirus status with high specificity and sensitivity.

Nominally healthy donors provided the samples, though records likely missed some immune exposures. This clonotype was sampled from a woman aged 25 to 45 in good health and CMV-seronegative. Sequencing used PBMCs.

CDR3 residues: CASSATGNYGYTF. CDR3 sequence (DNA): TGTGCCAGTAGTGCGACAGGGAACTATGGCTACACCTTC. The chain has TRBV19 and TRBJ1-2; 7 nucleotides match TRBD1. Germline V lookup: CDR1 LNHDA, CDR2 SQIVND (reference sequence). V shed 5 bases and J 2 bases; nucleotides not matched to a gene: 2. The CDR3 has 13 amino acids.